What follows describes a single TCR beta chain. Its antigen is not identified. The record originates from a study of monozygotic twins with inflammatory bowel disease. General study points: Using the inverse Simpson index, IBD patients had lower TCRbeta diversity than healthy co-twins.

The cDNA of both the TCRalpha and TCRbeta chains was subjected to two nested PCRs of around 15 and 10 cycles. TCRdb re-called the 5' RACE reads; every CDR3 protein appears as one record, without DNA. The sample features approximately 330,000 distinct CDR3 sequences, with 2% in its top ten. The CDR3 runs to 16 residues. The V gene's germline CDR1 is SEHNR and CDR2 FQNEAQ (reference sequence). V gene TRBV7-9 combines with J gene TRBJ2-1; without DNA, the TCRdb call of TRBD2 cannot be checked. Sequencing was performed on blood. The source of this sequence is a human donor with ulcerative colitis or Crohn's disease, or a healthy co-twin of an affected twin (not recorded which). CDR3 region: CASSLAGTSSDNEQFF.